Each of the 2 T cell receptor beta chains below was sequenced from the same sample in a study of siplizumab effects on memory and regulatory T cells. Clones were read by immunoSEQ multiplex PCR, and TCRdb kept only the in-frame ones, dropping some. The sample gives tens of thousands of clones, just over 95% of which show up once; roughly 1.1% is in the top ten. Material for sequencing was naive CD8+ T cells sorted from blood. These receptor sequences come from a human donor in good health.

The V and J genes are TRBV5-6 and TRBJ2-7; 7 bases align to TRBD1. The CDR3 covers 14 residues. Germline V gene sequence: CDR1 SGHDT, CDR2 YYEEEE. Unmatched junction bases numbered 5, after V lost 2 bases and J lost 3 bases. The chain's CDR3 is CASSLLGQNYEQYF. CDR3 DNA sequence: TGTGCCAGCAGCTTACTGGGACAGAACTACGAGCAGTACTTC.

The chain combines TRBV30 with TRBJ2-3; tentatively, D is TRBD2 (5 bases). V was trimmed by 0 bases and J by 0 bases, leaving 10 bases between them. The CDR3 is 15 residues long. Germline V lookup: CDR1 GTSNPN, CDR2 SVGIG (reference sequence). This CDR3 reads CAWSVSAGSTDTQYF. The CDR3 coding sequence is TGTGCCTGGAGTGTATCGGCGGGTAGCACAGATACGCAGTATTTT.